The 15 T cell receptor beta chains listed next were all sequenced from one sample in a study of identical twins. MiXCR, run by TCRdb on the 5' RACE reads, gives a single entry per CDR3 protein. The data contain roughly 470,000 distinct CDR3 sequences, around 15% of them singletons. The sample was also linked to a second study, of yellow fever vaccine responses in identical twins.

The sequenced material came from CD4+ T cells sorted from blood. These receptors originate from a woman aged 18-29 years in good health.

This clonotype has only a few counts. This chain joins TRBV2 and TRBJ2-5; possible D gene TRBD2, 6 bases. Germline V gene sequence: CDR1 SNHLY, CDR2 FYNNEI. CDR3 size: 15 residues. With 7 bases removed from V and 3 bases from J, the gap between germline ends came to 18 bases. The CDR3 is CASTLAGTGKETQYF. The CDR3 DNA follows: TGTGCCAGCACCCTGGCGGGGACCGGAAAAGAGACCCAGTACTTC.

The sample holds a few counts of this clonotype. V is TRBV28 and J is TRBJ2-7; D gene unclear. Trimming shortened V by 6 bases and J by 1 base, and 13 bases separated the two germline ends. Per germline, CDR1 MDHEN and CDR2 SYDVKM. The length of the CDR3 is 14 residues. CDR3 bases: TGTGCCAGCAGGAGAAATGACCCTTCCTACGAGCAGTACTTC. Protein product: CASRRNDPSYEQYF.

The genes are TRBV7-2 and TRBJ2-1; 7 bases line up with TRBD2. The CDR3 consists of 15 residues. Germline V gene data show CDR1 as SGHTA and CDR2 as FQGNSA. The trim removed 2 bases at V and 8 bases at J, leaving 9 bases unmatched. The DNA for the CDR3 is TGTGCCAGCAGCTTATGGGGGAGGGCCGGCGATGAGCAGTTCTTC. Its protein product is CASSLWGRAGDEQFF.

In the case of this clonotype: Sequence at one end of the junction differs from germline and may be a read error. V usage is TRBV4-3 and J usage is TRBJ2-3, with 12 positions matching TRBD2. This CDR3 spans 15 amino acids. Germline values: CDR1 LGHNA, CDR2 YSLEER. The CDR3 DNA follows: TGCGCCAGCAGCCAGACTAGCGGGAGCAGAGATACGCAGTATTTT. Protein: CASSQTSGSRDTQYF.

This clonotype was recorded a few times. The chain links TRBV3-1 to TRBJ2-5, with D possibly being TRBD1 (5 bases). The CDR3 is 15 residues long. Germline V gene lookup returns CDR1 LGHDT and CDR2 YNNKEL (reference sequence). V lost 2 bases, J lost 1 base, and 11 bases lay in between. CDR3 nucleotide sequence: TGTGCCAGCAGCCAATCTGGGCAGGGCCAAGAGACCCAGTACTTC. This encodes CASSQSGQGQETQYF.

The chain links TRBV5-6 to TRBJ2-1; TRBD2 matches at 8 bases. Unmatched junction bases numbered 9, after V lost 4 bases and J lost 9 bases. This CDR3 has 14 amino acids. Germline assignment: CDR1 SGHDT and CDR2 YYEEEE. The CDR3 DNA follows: TGTGCCAGCAGCCCCGCAGGGACTAGGTTTGAGCAGTTCTTC. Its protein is CASSPAGTRFEQFF. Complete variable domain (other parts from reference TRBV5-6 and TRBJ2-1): DAGVTQSPTHLIKTRGQQVTLRCSPKSGHDTVSWYQQALGQGPQFIFQYYEEEERQRGNFPDRFSGHQFPNYSSELNVNALLLGDSALYLCASSPAGTRFEQFFGPGTRLTVL.

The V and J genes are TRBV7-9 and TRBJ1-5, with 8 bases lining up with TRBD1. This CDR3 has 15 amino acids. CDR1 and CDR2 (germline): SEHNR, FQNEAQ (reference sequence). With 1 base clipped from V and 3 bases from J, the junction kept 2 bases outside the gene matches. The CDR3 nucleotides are TGTGCCAGCAGCTTAGGGGACAGGTTCAATCAGCCCCAGCATTTT. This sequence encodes CASSLGDRFNQPQHF.

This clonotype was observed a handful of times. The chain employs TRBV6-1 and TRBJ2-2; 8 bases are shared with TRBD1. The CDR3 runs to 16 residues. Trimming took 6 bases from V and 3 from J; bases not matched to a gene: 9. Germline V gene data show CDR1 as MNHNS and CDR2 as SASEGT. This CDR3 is CASRRWTGIDTGELFF. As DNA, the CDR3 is TGTGCCAGCAGACGATGGACAGGGATAGACACCGGGGAGCTGTTTTTT.

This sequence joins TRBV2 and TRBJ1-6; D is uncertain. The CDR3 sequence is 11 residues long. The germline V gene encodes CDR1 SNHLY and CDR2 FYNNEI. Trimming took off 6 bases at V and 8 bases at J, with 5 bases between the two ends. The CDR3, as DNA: TGTGCCAGCAGAAGAGATTCACCCCTCCACTTT. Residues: CASRRDSPLHF.

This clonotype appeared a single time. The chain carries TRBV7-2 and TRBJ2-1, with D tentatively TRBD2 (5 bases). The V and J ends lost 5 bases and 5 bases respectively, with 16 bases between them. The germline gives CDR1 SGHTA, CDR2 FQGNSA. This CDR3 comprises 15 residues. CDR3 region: CASSLRLPRDNEQFF. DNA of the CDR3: TGTGCCAGCAGCCTTCGACTACCTCGGGACAATGAGCAGTTCTTC.

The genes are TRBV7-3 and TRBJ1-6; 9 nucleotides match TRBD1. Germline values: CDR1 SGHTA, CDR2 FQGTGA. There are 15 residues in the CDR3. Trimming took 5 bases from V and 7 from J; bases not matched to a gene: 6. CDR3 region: CASSLRGQGNSPLHF. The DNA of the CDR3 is TGTGCCAGCAGCCTTAGGGGACAGGGAAATTCACCCCTCCACTTT.

Here the CDR3 DNA reads TGTGCCACCCGGGGCCCTGGAAACACCATATATTTT. Its translation is CATRGPGNTIYF. The chain joins TRBV15 to TRBJ1-3; D may be TRBD1 (5 bases). The germline V and J ends were trimmed by 8 bases and 2 bases, with 7 bases remaining between them. Germline V gene sequence: CDR1 LNHNV, CDR2 YYDKDF (reference sequence). CDR3 length: 12 amino acids.

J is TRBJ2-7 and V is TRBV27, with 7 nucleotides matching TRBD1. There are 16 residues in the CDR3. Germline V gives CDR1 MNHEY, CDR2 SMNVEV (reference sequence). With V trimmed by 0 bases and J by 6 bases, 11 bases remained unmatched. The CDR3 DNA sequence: TGTGCCAGCAGTTTATCACCTGACAGGGTAGCTACCGAGCAGTACTTC. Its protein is CASSLSPDRVATEQYF.

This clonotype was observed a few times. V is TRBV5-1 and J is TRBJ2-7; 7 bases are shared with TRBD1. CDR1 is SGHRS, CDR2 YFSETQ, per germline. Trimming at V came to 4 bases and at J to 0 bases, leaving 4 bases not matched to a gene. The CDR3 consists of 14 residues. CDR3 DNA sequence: TGCGCCAGCAGCGAGTCAGGGGGCTCCTACGAGCAGTACTTC. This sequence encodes CASSESGGSYEQYF.

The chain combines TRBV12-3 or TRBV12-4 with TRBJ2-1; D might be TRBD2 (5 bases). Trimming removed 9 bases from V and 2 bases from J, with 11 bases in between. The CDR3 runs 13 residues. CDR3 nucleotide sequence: TGTGCCAGTCGTTCGGGGACCTACAATGAGCAGTTCTTC. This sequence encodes CASRSGTYNEQFF.